The subject of this entry is one T cell receptor beta chain. There is no known antigen for this receptor. No much larger clone exists at a distance of one base, and base qualities are not known. Other DNA sequences in the same sample also yield this CDR3. The data were obtained in a study of T cell responses to AZD1222 COVID-19 vaccine (dated by TCRdb to about 2021). Study-level background: Because spike-specific TCR depth and breadth did not differ between the two schedules, AZD1222 recipients who got a second dose at roughly 4 weeks were pooled with those who got a second dose at roughly 12 weeks. TCR sequencing covered more than 230 trial participants: approximately 200 given two doses of AZD1222 and 26 given two doses of MenACWY control vaccine. Trial participants were enrolled by age into subgroups of 18-55, 56-69 and 70-plus years, and around 150, 28 and 57 TCR-sequenced participants, respectively, were included in these subgroups.

The time point label for this specimen denotes: baseline before first vaccination. The vaccinee samples were drawn from two UK trials, COV001 and COV002, one of which was a single-blind randomized controlled phase 2/3 trial testing AZD1222 (ChAdOx1 nCoV-19) in healthy adults. Trial participant PBMC samples were collected at day 0 and day 28 after the second dose for TCRbeta chain sequencing. The CDR3 regions of human TCRbeta chains were analyzed by immunosequencing. The published analysis was carried out like this. TCRs in the repertoires were matched against a reference library of SARS-CoV-2-specific TCRs that had been generated with the MIRA antigen-specificity platform. Breadth was defined as the fraction of unique TCRs that were SARS-CoV-2-associated, and depth was defined as the fraction of total T cells that were SARS-CoV-2-associated. Using the MIRA data, each spike-specific TCR was assigned both to the spike region to which the TCR was reactive and to a CD4 or CD8 class. Log10-transformed breadth and depth values were compared by one-way ANOVA with Sidak's multiple comparisons tests. TCRdb stores this immuneACCESS table with in-frame sequences only. Part of the clones is absent; in the studies checked, under half of the shortfall reflects unresolved V genes, and no reason is known for the rest. V and J calls and clone size are as listed in that table; D and trimming were resolved from the DNA. The sample table records fewer than 150,000 clones; 90% of these occur just once. The ten biggest clones cover roughly 3.1% of the sample.

The cysteine opens and the phenylalanine closes a CDR3 of 12 amino acids. Only the CDR3 part of the read is kept: 36 bases, read in frame from the first base. Trimming removed 4 bases from V and 2 bases from J, leaving 6 bases between the germline ends. The germline V gene supplies CDR1 SGHDN and CDR2 FVKESK. Paper-wide results and their limitations: CD4 TCRs associated with the vaccine covered the entire spike protein, and the dominant responses were in regions 160-218 and 743-854. Epitopes outside the regions mutated in the B.1.351 and B.1.1.7 variants were reportedly recognized by nearly half of the unique spike-specific TCRs. In the small 56-69-year group, the increase in depth fell short of significance, most likely because of low power. Conclusions about previously exposed vaccinees are limited because only a handful of AZD1222 recipients were SARS-CoV-2 seropositive at baseline. After two AZD1222 doses, spike-specific TCR breadth and depth were significantly higher than at day 0 and than in MenACWY recipients. Because no day 14 peak-response samples were available, repertoires were characterized only after the peak T cell response. Participants were mostly white British, with more females than males. The authors suggested clonal diversity may have been underestimated.

The sample was peripheral blood, taken on day 0 of AZD1222 vaccination. The chain is assembled from TRBV14 and TRBJ2-7; a confident D gene designation cannot be given. This receptor was obtained from an adult in good health. The CDR3 in this case is CASSPGAYEQYF. The DNA sequence is as follows: TGTGCCAGCAGCCCTGGGGCCTACGAGCAGTACTTC. Outside the CDR3, residues come from the reference TRBV14 and TRBJ2-7 proteins, so the full variable domain is: EAGVTQFPSHSVIEKGQTVTLRCDPISGHDNLYWYRRVMGKEIKFLLHFVKESKQDESGMPNNRFLAERTGGTYSTLKVQPAELEDSGVYFCASSPGAYEQYFGPGTRLTVT.